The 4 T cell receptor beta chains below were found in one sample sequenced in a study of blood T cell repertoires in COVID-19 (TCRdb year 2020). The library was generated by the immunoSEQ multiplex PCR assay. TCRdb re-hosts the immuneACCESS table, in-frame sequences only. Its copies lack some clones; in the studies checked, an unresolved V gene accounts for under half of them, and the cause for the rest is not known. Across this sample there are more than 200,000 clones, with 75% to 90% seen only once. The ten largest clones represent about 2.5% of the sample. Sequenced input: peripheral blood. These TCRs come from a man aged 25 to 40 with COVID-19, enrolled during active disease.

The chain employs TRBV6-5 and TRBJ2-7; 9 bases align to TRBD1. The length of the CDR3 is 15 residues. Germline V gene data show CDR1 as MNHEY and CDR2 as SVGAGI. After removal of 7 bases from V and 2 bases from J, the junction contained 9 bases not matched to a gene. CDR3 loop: CASNPGQGVAYEQYF. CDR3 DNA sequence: TGTGCCAGCAACCCGGGACAGGGAGTTGCCTACGAGCAGTACTTC.

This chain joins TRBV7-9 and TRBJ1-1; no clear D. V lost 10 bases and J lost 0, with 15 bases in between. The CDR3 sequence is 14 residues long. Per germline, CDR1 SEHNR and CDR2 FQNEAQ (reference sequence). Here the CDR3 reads CANTWPPMNTEAFF. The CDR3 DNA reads TGTGCCAACACCTGGCCTCCAATGAACACTGAAGCTTTCTTT.

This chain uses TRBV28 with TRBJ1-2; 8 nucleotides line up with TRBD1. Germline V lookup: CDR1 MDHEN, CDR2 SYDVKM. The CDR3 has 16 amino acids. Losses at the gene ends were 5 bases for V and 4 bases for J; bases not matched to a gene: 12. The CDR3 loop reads CASSAHATGAVYGYTF. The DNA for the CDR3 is TGTGCCAGCAGTGCCCATGCGACAGGGGCGGTCTATGGCTACACCTTC.

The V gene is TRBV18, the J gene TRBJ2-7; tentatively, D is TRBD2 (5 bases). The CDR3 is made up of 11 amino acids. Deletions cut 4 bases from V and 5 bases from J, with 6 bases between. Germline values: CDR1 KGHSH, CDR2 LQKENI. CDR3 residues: CASSLRDEQYF. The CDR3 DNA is TGTGCCAGCTCACTGCGGGACGAGCAGTACTTC.